These T cell receptor beta chains were read from a single sample in a study of blood T cell repertoires in COVID-19. Profiling relied on immunoSEQ multiplex PCR, and the TCRdb table lists in-frame clones only, not all of them. Of 140,000 or so clones detected, approximately 85% appear once; the ten largest clones hold less than 5%. Sequencing was performed on peripheral blood. The receptors originated from a woman older than 75 with acute or convalescent COVID-19. Each CDR3 is given with its conserved first and last residue. A D gene is named only where the DNA matches it firmly. Clone size is not always given. Where it is, it says once, few, many or a class for expanded clones.

V: TRBV5-1; size: -; D: TRBD2; J: TRBJ2-3; CDR3: CASRGGLGADTQYF; DNA: TGCGCCAGCAGAGGGGGACTAGGGGCAGATACGCAGTATTTT
V: TRBV15; size: -; D: -; J: TRBJ2-1; CDR3: CATTPPGGAHEQFF; DNA: TGTGCCACCACGCCTCCTGGGGGGGCCCATGAGCAGTTCTTC
V: TRBV5-1; size: few; D: -; J: TRBJ2-1; CDR3: CASSVPGGEQFF; DNA: TGCGCCAGCAGCGTGCCGGGTGGTGAGCAGTTCTTC
V: TRBV5-1; size: -; D: TRBD1; J: TRBJ1-2; CDR3: CASSFDPGQGYGYTF; DNA: TGCGCCAGCAGTTTTGATCCGGGACAGGGGTATGGCTACACCTTC
V: TRBV15; size: -; D: TRBD2; J: TRBJ2-3; CDR3: CATSTRLASDTQYF; DNA: TGTGCCACCAGTACTAGACTAGCATCAGATACGCAGTATTTT
V: TRBV28; size: few; D: -; J: TRBJ2-7; CDR3: CASSSLSRSLGEQYF; DNA: TGTGCCAGCAGTTCCCTCTCCCGGAGCCTTGGCGAGCAGTACTTC
V: TRBV28; size: -; D: -; J: TRBJ1-5; CDR3: CASTPGGHGNQPQHF; DNA: TGTGCCAGCACCCCGGGGGGGCATGGCAATCAGCCCCAGCATTTT
V: TRBV29-1; size: -; D: -; J: TRBJ1-5; CDR3: CSVGLERNQPQHF; DNA: TGCAGCGTAGGATTGGAGCGGAATCAGCCCCAGCATTTT
V: TRBV11-2; size: -; D: TRBD1; J: TRBJ2-1; CDR3: CASSSLRGRGYEQFF; DNA: TGTGCCAGCAGCTCCCTCAGGGGGCGCGGTTATGAGCAGTTCTTC
V: TRBV7-9; size: -; D: -; J: TRBJ1-6; CDR3: CASSPRGYNSPLHF; DNA: TGTGCCAGCAGCCCCCGGGGTTATAATTCACCCCTCCACTTT
V: TRBV7-2; size: -; D: TRBD2; J: TRBJ2-1; CDR3: CASSLASGSPYEQFF; DNA: TGTGCCAGCAGCTTAGCTAGCGGGAGCCCCTATGAGCAGTTCTTC
V: TRBV7-9; size: -; D: -; J: TRBJ1-6; CDR3: CASSFKGGSHQSPLHF; DNA: TGTGCCAGCAGCTTCAAGGGCGGGTCTCACCAATCACCCCTCCACTTT
V: TRBV5-4; size: -; D: TRBD2; J: TRBJ2-3; CDR3: CASSLGLAGEDTQYF; DNA: TGTGCCAGCAGCTTAGGACTAGCGGGAGAAGATACGCAGTATTTT
V: TRBV3-1/TRBV3-2; size: -; D: TRBD1; J: TRBJ1-2; CDR3: CASSHRGRAGDYGYTF; DNA: TGTGCCAGCAGCCACAGGGGGCGCGCCGGGGACTATGGCTACACCTTC
V: TRBV7-2; size: -; D: TRBD1; J: TRBJ2-7; CDR3: CASSLGTGTYEQYF; DNA: TGTGCCAGCAGCTTGGGGACAGGTACCTACGAGCAGTACTTC
V: TRBV5-4; size: few; D: TRBD2; J: TRBJ2-1; CDR3: CASSLAGLAGYNEQFF; DNA: TGTGCCAGCAGCTTGGCCGGACTAGCGGGGTACAATGAGCAGTTCTTC
V: TRBV28; size: -; D: -; J: TRBJ2-2; CDR3: CASSLYVGGTGELFF; DNA: TGTGCCAGCAGTTTATATGTGGGAGGCACCGGGGAGCTGTTTTTT
V: TRBV28; size: -; D: TRBD1; J: TRBJ1-5; CDR3: CASRSTGTQPQHF; DNA: TGTGCCAGCAGGTCGACAGGGACTCAGCCCCAGCATTTT
V: TRBV5-1; size: -; D: -; J: TRBJ1-1; CDR3: CASSLIGPDTEAFF; DNA: TGCGCCAGCAGCCTCATTGGGCCTGACACTGAAGCTTTCTTT
V: TRBV29-1; size: -; D: TRBD1; J: TRBJ1-2; CDR3: CSVWDREFGYTF; DNA: TGCAGCGTTTGGGACAGGGAGTTTGGCTACACCTTC
V: TRBV6-5; size: -; D: TRBD1; J: TRBJ1-1; CDR3: CASTLGTGNTEAFF; DNA: TGTGCCAGCACTTTAGGGACAGGGAACACTGAAGCTTTCTTT
V: TRBV7-8; size: few; D: TRBD1; J: TRBJ1-5; CDR3: CASSRDRGPGGNQPQHF; DNA: TGTGCCAGCAGCAGGGACAGGGGGCCTGGAGGCAATCAGCCCCAGCATTTT
V: TRBV7-6; size: -; D: -; J: TRBJ2-5; CDR3: CASSDPWRGPRQTQYF; DNA: TGTGCCAGCAGCGACCCTTGGCGGGGGCCGAGACAGACCCAGTACTTC
V: TRBV5-1; size: -; D: -; J: TRBJ1-3; CDR3: CASSLQGTSGNTIYF; DNA: TGCGCCAGCAGCTTGCAGGGCACCTCTGGAAACACCATATATTTT
V: TRBV14; size: -; D: -; J: TRBJ1-1; CDR3: CASSAISAVLNTEAFF; DNA: TGTGCCAGCAGCGCCATTTCCGCGGTCCTGAACACTGAAGCTTTCTTT
V: TRBV19; size: -; D: -; J: TRBJ1-2; CDR3: CASSPGLWAYGYTF; DNA: TGTGCCAGTAGTCCAGGCCTCTGGGCCTATGGCTACACCTTC
V: TRBV9; size: once; D: -; J: TRBJ2-6; CDR3: CASSTRDRANVLTF; DNA: TGTGCCAGCAGCACCCGAGACAGGGCCAACGTCCTGACTTTC
V: TRBV11-2; size: many; D: -; J: TRBJ2-7; CDR3: CASSLIQGRGYEQYF; DNA: TGTGCCAGCAGCTTAATCCAGGGAAGAGGCTACGAGCAGTACTTC
V: TRBV19; size: few; D: -; J: TRBJ1-1; CDR3: CASSIGQVTHTEAFF; DNA: TGTGCCAGTAGTATAGGTCAGGTCACGCACACTGAAGCTTTCTTT
V: TRBV27; size: -; D: TRBD2; J: TRBJ2-5; CDR3: CASSLSPWAREGRETQYF; DNA: TGTGCCAGCAGTTTATCCCCCTGGGCCCGGGAGGGTCGGGAGACCCAGTACTTC
V: TRBV7-8; size: -; D: -; J: TRBJ2-7; CDR3: CASTSDRSSYEQYF; DNA: TGTGCCAGCACCTCGGACAGATCCAGCTACGAGCAGTACTTC
V: TRBV4-1; size: -; D: TRBD1; J: TRBJ2-1; CDR3: CASSQRGSRGPNNEQFF; DNA: TGCGCCAGCAGCCAGCGGGGCTCCAGGGGGCCCAACAATGAGCAGTTCTTC
V: TRBV28; size: -; D: -; J: TRBJ1-2; CDR3: CASSLWGRLFRATLNYGYTF; DNA: TGTGCCAGCAGTTTATGGGGGCGTCTCTTCAGGGCGACCTTAAACTATGGCTACACCTTC
V: TRBV24-1; size: -; D: -; J: TRBJ1-5; CDR3: CATTQGNQPQHF; DNA: TGTGCCACCACCCAGGGCAATCAGCCCCAGCATTTT
V: TRBV7-8; size: -; D: TRBD2; J: TRBJ2-1; CDR3: CASSLGVTSGNEQFF; DNA: TGTGCCAGCAGCCTGGGGGTGACTAGCGGCAATGAGCAGTTCTTC
V: TRBV28; size: few; D: -; J: TRBJ1-3; CDR3: CATNGGGLNSGNTIYF; DNA: TGTGCCACGAACGGCGGGGGTCTAAACTCTGGAAACACCATATATTTT
V: TRBV19; size: few; D: TRBD1; J: TRBJ1-5; CDR3: CASTPPATGTYSNQPQHF; DNA: TGTGCCAGTACCCCCCCCGCGACAGGGACTTATAGCAATCAGCCCCAGCATTTT
V: TRBV18; size: -; D: TRBD1; J: TRBJ1-5; CDR3: CASSPGTGDQPQHF; DNA: TGTGCCAGCTCACCCGGGACAGGAGATCAGCCCCAGCATTTT
V: TRBV28; size: -; D: TRBD1; J: TRBJ1-2; CDR3: CASSFGPRQGSGYGYTF; DNA: TGTGCCAGCAGTTTCGGGCCGAGACAGGGATCAGGCTATGGCTACACCTTC
V: TRBV6-6; size: -; D: -; J: TRBJ2-1; CDR3: CASSRPTVTGRNEQFF; DNA: TGTGCCAGCAGCCGGCCGACCGTCACGGGTCGCAATGAGCAGTTCTTC
V: TRBV19; size: -; D: TRBD1; J: TRBJ1-2; CDR3: CASSIDPGTEKFYGYTF; DNA: TGTGCCAGTAGTATAGATCCCGGGACAGAGAAATTCTATGGCTACACCTTC
V: TRBV7-6; size: -; D: TRBD1; J: TRBJ2-7; CDR3: CASSSKQGGPGEQYF; DNA: TGTGCCAGCAGCTCGAAACAGGGGGGTCCGGGTGAGCAGTACTTC
V: TRBV3-1/TRBV3-2; size: -; D: -; J: TRBJ2-5; CDR3: CASSPEDVLETQYF; DNA: TGTGCCAGCAGCCCGGAGGATGTCCTGGAGACCCAGTACTTC
V: TRBV6-5; size: -; D: -; J: TRBJ2-2; CDR3: CASSYSSGRSTGELFF; DNA: TGTGCCAGCAGTTACTCGTCGGGAAGGAGCACCGGGGAGCTGTTTTTT
V: TRBV28; size: -; D: TRBD1; J: TRBJ2-5; CDR3: CASSIGTGVPETQYF; DNA: TGTGCCAGCAGCATAGGGACAGGGGTACCAGAGACCCAGTACTTC
V: TRBV5-6; size: -; D: -; J: TRBJ2-7; CDR3: CASSPMGFGGEQYF; DNA: TGTGCCAGCAGCCCGATGGGGTTCGGGGGCGAGCAGTACTTC
V: TRBV5-1; size: -; D: TRBD1; J: TRBJ2-5; CDR3: CASSARQGGRETQYF; DNA: TGCGCCAGCAGCGCCAGACAGGGGGGGCGGGAGACCCAGTACTTC
V: TRBV6-1; size: -; D: -; J: TRBJ1-2; CDR3: CASSEHRDSYTF; DNA: TGTGCCAGCAGTGAGCACAGGGACAGCTACACCTTC
V: TRBV18; size: -; D: -; J: TRBJ1-6; CDR3: CASSPPYRQRNSPLHF; DNA: TGTGCCAGCTCACCACCGTATCGACAGAGGAATTCACCCCTCCACTTT